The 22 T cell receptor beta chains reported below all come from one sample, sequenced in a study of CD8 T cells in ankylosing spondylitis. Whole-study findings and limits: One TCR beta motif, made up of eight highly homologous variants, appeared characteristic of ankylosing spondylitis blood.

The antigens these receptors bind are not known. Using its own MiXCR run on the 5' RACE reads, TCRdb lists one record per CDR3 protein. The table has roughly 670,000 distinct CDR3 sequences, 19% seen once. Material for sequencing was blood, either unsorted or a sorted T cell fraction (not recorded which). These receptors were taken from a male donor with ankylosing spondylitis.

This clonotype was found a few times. The CDR3 loop reads CASQQGAKTEAFF. The CDR3 DNA is TGTGCCAGCCAACAGGGGGCGAAAACTGAAGCTTTCTTT. The gene calls are TRBV5-6 and TRBJ1-1; 9 bases are shared with TRBD1. The CDR3 runs 13 residues. Germline V CDR1 and CDR2: SGHDT, YYEEEE. V dropped 7 bases and J dropped 5; count of bases not matched to a gene: 6. Based on the CDR3 plus reference TRBV5-6 and TRBJ1-1, the full variable domain is DAGVTQSPTHLIKTRGQQVTLRCSPKSGHDTVSWYQQALGQGPQFIFQYYEEEERQRGNFPDRFSGHQFPNYSSELNVNALLLGDSALYLCASQQGAKTEAFFGQGTRLTVV.

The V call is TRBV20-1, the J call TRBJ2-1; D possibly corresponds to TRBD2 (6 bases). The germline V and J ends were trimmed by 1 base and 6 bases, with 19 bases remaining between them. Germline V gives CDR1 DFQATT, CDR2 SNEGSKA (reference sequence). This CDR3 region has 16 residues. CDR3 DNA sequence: TGCAGTGCTAGAGGTCTGACTAGTCTTATTGGCAATGAGCAGTTCTTC. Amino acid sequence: CSARGLTSLIGNEQFF.

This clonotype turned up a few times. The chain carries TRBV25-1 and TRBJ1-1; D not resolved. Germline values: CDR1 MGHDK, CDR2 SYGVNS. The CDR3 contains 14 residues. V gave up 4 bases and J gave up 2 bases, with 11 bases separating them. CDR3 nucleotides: TGTGCCAGCAGTGGGACCAGAGATAACACTGAAGCTTTCTTT. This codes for CASSGTRDNTEAFF.

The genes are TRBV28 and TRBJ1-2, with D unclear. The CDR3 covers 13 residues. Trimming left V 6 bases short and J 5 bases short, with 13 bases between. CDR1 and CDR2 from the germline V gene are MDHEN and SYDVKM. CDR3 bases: TGTGCCAGCAGCCCAGCAAATTCATATGGCTACACCTTC. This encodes CASSPANSYGYTF.

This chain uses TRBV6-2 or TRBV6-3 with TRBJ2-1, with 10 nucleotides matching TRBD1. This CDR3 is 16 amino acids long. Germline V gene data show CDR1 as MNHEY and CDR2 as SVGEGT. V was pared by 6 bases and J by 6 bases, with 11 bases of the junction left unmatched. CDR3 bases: TGTGCCAGCAGCCTCGCCGGGACAGGGGACCGCAATGAGCAGTTCTTC. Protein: CASSLAGTGDRNEQFF.

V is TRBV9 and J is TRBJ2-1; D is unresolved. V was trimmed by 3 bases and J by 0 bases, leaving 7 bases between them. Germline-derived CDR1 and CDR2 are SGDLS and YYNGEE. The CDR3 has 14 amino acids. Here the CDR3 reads CASSAQSSYNEQFF. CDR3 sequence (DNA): TGTGCCAGCAGCGCGCAAAGCTCCTACAATGAGCAGTTCTTC.

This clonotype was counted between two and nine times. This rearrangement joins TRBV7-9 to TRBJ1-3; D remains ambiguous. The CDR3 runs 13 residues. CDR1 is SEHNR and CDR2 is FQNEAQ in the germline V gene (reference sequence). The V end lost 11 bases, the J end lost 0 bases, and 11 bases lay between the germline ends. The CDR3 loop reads CAVQWGSGNTIYF. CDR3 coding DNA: TGTGCCGTTCAGTGGGGCTCTGGAAACACCATATATTTT.

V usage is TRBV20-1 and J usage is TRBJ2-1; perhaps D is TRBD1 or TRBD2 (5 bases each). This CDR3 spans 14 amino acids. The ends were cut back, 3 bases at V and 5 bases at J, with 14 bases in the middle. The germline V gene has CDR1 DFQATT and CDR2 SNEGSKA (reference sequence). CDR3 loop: CSASKPWGNNEQFF. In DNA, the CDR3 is TGCAGTGCTAGCAAACCCTGGGGGAACAATGAGCAGTTCTTC.

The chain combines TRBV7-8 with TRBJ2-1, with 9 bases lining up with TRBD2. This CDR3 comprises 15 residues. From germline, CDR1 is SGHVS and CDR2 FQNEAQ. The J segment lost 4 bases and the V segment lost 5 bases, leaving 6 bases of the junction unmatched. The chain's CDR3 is CASSPGTSIYNEQFF. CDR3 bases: TGTGCCAGCAGCCCCGGGACTAGCATATACAATGAGCAGTTCTTC.

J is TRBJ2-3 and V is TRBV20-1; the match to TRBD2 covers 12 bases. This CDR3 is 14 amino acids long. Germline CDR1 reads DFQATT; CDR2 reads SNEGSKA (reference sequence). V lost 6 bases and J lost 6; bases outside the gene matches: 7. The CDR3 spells CSARLAGVGDTQYF. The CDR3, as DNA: TGCAGTGCCCGACTAGCGGGAGTGGGCGATACGCAGTATTTT.

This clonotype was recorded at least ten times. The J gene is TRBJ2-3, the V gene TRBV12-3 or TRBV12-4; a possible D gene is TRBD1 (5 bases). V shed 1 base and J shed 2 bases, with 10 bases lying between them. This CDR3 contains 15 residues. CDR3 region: CASSLEGAHTDTQYF. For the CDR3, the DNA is TGTGCCAGCAGTTTAGAAGGGGCACACACAGATACGCAGTATTTT.

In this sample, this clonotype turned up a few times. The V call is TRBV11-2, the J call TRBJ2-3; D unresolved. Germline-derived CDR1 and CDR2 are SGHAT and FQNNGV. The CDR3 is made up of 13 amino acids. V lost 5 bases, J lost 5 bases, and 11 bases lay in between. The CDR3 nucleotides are TGTGCCAGCAGCCCCCCATCAAGAGATACGCAGTATTTT. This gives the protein CASSPPSRDTQYF.

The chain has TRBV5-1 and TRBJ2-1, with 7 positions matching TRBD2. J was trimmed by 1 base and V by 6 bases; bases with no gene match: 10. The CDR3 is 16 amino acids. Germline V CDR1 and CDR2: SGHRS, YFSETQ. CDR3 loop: CASTRLAAQSYNEQFF. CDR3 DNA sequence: TGCGCCAGCACGCGCCTAGCGGCCCAATCCTACAATGAGCAGTTCTTC.

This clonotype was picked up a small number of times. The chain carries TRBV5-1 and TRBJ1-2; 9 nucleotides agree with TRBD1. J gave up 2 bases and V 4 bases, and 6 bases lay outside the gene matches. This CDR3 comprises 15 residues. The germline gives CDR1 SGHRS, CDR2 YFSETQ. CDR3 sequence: CASSPTGGPNYGYTF. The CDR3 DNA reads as TGCGCCAGCAGCCCGACAGGGGGACCGAACTATGGCTACACCTTC. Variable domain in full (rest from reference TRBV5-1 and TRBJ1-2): KAGVTQTPRYLIKTRGQQVTLSCSPISGHRSVSWYQQTPGQGLQFLFEYFSETQRNKGNFPGRFSGRQFSNSRSEMNVSTLELGDSALYLCASSPTGGPNYGYTFGSGTRLTVV.

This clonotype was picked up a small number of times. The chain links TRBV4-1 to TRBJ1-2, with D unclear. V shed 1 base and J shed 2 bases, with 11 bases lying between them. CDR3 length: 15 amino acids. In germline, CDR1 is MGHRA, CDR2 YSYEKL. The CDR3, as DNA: TGCGCCAGCAGCCAAGCCCACCGGCAGAACTATGGCTACACCTTC. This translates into CASSQAHRQNYGYTF.

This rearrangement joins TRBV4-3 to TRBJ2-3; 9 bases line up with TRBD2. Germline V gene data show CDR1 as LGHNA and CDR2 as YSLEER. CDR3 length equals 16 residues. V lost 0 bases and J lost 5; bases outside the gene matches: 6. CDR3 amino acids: CASSQDSGSRGDTQYF. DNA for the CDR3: TGCGCCAGCAGCCAAGATAGCGGGAGTCGTGGAGATACGCAGTATTTT.

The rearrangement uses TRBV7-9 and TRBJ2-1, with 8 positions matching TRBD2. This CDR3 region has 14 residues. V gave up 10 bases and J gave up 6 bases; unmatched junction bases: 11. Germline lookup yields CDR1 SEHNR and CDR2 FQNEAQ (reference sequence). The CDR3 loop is CATSSPGGANEQFF. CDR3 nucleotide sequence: TGTGCCACCTCTTCCCCCGGGGGGGCCAATGAGCAGTTCTTC.

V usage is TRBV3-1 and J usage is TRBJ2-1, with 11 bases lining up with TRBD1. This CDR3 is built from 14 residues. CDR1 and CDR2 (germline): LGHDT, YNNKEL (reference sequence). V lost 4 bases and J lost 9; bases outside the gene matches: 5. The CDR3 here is CASSRGQGAAEQFF. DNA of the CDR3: TGTGCCAGCAGCCGCGGACAGGGGGCGGCTGAGCAGTTCTTC.

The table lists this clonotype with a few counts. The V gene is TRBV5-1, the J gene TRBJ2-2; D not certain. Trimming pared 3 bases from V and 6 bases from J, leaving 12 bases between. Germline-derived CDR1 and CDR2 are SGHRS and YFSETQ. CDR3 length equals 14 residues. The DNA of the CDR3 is TGCGCCAGCAGCTCCGACCTGTCAGCCGGGGAGCTGTTTTTT. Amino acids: CASSSDLSAGELFF.

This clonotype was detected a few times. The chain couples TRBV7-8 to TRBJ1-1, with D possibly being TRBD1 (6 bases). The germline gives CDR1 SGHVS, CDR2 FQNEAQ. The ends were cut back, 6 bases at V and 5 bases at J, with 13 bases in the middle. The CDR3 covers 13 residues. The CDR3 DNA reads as TGTGCCAGCAGGGAACAGGGAATGACTGAAGCTTTCTTT. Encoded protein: CASREQGMTEAFF. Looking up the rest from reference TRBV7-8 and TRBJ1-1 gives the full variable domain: GAGVSQSPRYKVAKRGQDVALRCDPISGHVSLFWYQQALGQGPEFLTYFQNEAQLDKSGLPSDRFFAERPEGSVSTLKIQRTQQEDSAVYLCASREQGMTEAFFGQGTRLTVV.

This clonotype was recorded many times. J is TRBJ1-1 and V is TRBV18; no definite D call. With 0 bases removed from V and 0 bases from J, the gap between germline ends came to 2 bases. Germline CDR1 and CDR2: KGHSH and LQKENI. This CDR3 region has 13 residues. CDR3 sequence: CASSPPLNTEAFF. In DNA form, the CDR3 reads TGTGCCAGCTCACCACCACTGAACACTGAAGCTTTCTTT.

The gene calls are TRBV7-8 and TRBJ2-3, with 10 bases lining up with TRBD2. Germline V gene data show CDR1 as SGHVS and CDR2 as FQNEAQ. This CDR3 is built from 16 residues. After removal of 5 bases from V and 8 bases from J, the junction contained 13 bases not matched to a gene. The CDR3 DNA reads TGTGCCAGCAGCCCCGGCCCAAGCGGGGGGGATGGTACGCAGTATTTT. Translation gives CASSPGPSGGDGTQYF.